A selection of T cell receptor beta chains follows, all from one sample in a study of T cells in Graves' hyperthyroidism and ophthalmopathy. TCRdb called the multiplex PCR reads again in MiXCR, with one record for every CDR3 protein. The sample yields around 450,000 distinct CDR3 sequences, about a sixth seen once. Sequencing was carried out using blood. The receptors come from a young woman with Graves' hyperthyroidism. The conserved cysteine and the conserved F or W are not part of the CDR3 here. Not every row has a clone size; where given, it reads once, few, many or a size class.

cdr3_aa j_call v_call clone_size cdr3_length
ASSQEGGNYEQY TRBJ2-7 TRBV14 few 12
ASSVRLVRAYEQY TRBJ2-7 TRBV28 NA 13
ASSLGLETTYEQY TRBJ2-7 TRBV11-1 many 13
ASGPHQGGYGYT TRBJ1-2 TRBV12-5 many 12
ASSEYRTYGYT TRBJ1-2 TRBV2 many 11
ATYGGANQPQH TRBJ1-5 TRBV10-3 many 11
ASSEGGDYGYT TRBJ1-2 TRBV2 many 11
ASSQEGGSRSGYT TRBJ1-2 TRBV3-1 many 13
ASSSDRGSMGYT TRBJ1-2 TRBV11-3 many 12
ASRGDSYNSPLH TRBJ1-6 TRBV28 NA 12
ASSYSADYEQY TRBJ2-7 TRBV6-6 many 11
ASSYGAGQETQY TRBJ2-5 TRBV6-2/TRBV6-3 many 12
SAITKEMQPQH TRBJ1-5 TRBV20-1 few 11
ASSLPGEVYEQY TRBJ2-7 TRBV7-9 NA 12
ASRGNRGRYEQY TRBJ2-7 TRBV11-2 many 12
ASSLGRGEQY TRBJ2-7 TRBV7-2 many 10
SVGLADYNEQF TRBJ2-1 TRBV29-1 many 11
SARDLRDRGRVYNSPLH TRBJ1-6 TRBV20-1 NA 17
ASSQPGVSTEAF TRBJ1-1 TRBV7-9 few 12
ASSLTTGDTQY TRBJ2-3 TRBV7-2 many 11
ASSYMGGEYEQY TRBJ2-7 TRBV6-6 many 12
ASSFRQTQETQY TRBJ2-5 TRBV6-2/TRBV6-3 many 12
ASSYHGRQGQSPLH TRBJ1-6 TRBV3-1 few 14
ASSTPNTGELF TRBJ2-2 TRBV28 many 11
ASSLGQQPQH TRBJ1-5 TRBV5-6 many 10
ASSSEGRGYGYT TRBJ1-2 TRBV5-6 NA 12
ASSLPSLGNQPQH TRBJ1-5 TRBV6-5 few 13
ASSPLTWPQH TRBJ1-5 TRBV28 few 10
ASSDKGTVDEQF TRBJ2-1 TRBV6-1 many 12
SAPPTGSYEQY TRBJ2-7 TRBV20-1 many 11
ASSPQGSLNTEAF TRBJ1-1 TRBV18 many 13
ASSLRTSGITYNEQF TRBJ2-1 TRBV12-3/TRBV12-4 many 15
ASSRTSGGLTDTQY TRBJ2-3 TRBV7-6 NA 14
ASSLALRGIYEQY TRBJ2-7 TRBV7-2 many 13
ASFLSGYYNEQF TRBJ2-1 TRBV6-1 few 12
ASNVAGKPYEQY TRBJ2-7 TRBV7-9 many 12
SARGTANTGELF TRBJ2-2 TRBV20-1 many 12
ASNGRGFRGETQY TRBJ2-5 TRBV2 many 13
ASSPRVVLAGERLYEQY TRBJ2-7 TRBV7-2 many 17
ASRPRTGQSSPLH TRBJ1-6 TRBV2 many 13
ASSIGTLGNNEQF TRBJ2-1 TRBV19 NA 13
ASSRGLREQY TRBJ2-7 TRBV27 NA 10
ASSTDNYGYT TRBJ1-2 TRBV28 NA 10
ASTRTPTYGYT TRBJ1-2 TRBV12-3/TRBV12-4 many 11
ARADSNQPQH TRBJ1-5 TRBV27 few 10
ASSVEDGLYGYT TRBJ1-2 TRBV9 few 12
ASSSLTKNIQY TRBJ2-4 TRBV28 NA 11
ASSDGTGWREKLF TRBJ1-4 TRBV6-1 NA 13